This T cell receptor (beta chain) derives from a study of molecular identifiers for immune sequencing clone quantification. About this clonotype itself: No antigen is known for it.

CDR3 length: 16 amino acids. Germline V lookup: CDR1 SGHTA, CDR2 FQGNSA. Germline trimming cut 1 base from V and 7 bases from J; bases unmatched to any gene: 9. The bulk TCR libraries were made with methods described before and with listed TCR primers. TCRdb processed the PCR reads anew with MiXCR; each CDR3 protein has one entry. This sample yields 550,000 to 750,000 distinct CDR3 sequences, of which 20% are seen a single time; roughly 0.85% belongs to the top ten. Findings and limits, study-wide: In a background of about 1 million naive cells, spiked Jurkat TCR RNA from one cell was reportedly detectable. In cases of identical TCR molecules sharing a barcode, highly expanded clone sizes could be underestimated. The share of molecules held by clones above 20 RNA copies was over 98% in effector cells and under 1% in naive cells.

Sequencing was performed on naive CD8+ T cells from blood, with Jurkat cell RNA spiked in. As to subset: FACS-sorted CD8+CD4-CCR7+CD45RA+ naive T cells. The J gene is TRBJ2-1, the V gene TRBV7-2, with 8 bases fitting TRBD2. The origin of this receptor is a human donor in good health. Some libraries in this study had Jurkat cell RNA spiked in. The CDR3 sequence is CASSLVGLAGWNEQFF. CDR3 in DNA: TGTGCCAGCAGCTTAGTAGGGCTAGCGGGTTGGAATGAGCAGTTCTTC. Supplemented by reference TRBV7-2 and TRBJ2-1, the full variable domain reads GAGVSQSPSNKVTEKGKDVELRCDPISGHTALYWYRQSLGQGLEFLIYFQGNSAPDKSGLPSDRFSAERTGGSVSTLTIQRTQQEDSAVYLCASSLVGLAGWNEQFFGPGTRLTVL.